The 28 T cell receptor beta chains below come from one sample, sequenced in a study of T cells after yellow fever vaccination. Using its own MiXCR run on the 5' RACE reads, TCRdb lists one record per CDR3 protein. The sample has approximately 350,000 distinct CDR3 sequences, 11% seen once. The sample consisted of PBMCs, taken on the day of the first yellow fever vaccination. The receptors derive from a man between 18 and 29 years old who received the YFV17D yellow fever vaccine.

The chain carries TRBV5-1 and TRBJ2-2; unclear D gene. Trimming pared 6 bases from V and 8 bases from J, leaving 23 bases between. CDR3 length: 16 amino acids. Per the germline V gene, CDR1 is SGHRS and CDR2 is YFSETQ. CDR3 bases: TGCGCCAGCAAGGGTGAGGCTAACCCTCCTGCGGGGGAGCTGTTTTTT. It specifies CASKGEANPPAGELFF.

CDR3 loop: CASSVRDNLNTEAFF. The CDR3 nucleotides read TGTGCCAGCAGCGTGAGGGACAACTTGAACACTGAAGCTTTCTTT. The rearrangement links TRBV9 to TRBJ1-1; tentative D call: TRBD1 (6 bases). CDR1 SGDLS and CDR2 YYNGEE come from the germline V gene. Trimming took off 2 bases at V and 0 bases at J, with 11 bases between the two ends. The CDR3 sequence is 15 residues long.

This clonotype was seen a handful of times. The genes are TRBV11-2 and TRBJ2-3, with TRBD2 identical over 9 bases. The CDR3 runs to 16 residues. Per germline, CDR1 SGHAT and CDR2 FQNNGV. Germline trimming cut 2 bases from V and 5 bases from J; bases unmatched to any gene: 8. CDR3 coding DNA: TGTGCCAGCAGCTTATCGGGCGGCGGGGGGGGAGATACGCAGTATTTT. The encoded protein is CASSLSGGGGGDTQYF.

The chain combines TRBV7-6 with TRBJ2-3, with TRBD2 matching over 9 bases. Per germline, CDR1 SGHVS and CDR2 FNYEAQ. Unmatched junction bases numbered 5, after V lost 4 bases and J lost 3 bases. This CDR3 is 15 amino acids long. This chain's CDR3 is CASSSAGGRTDTQYF. DNA for the CDR3: TGTGCCAGCAGCTCCGCGGGGGGGAGGACAGATACGCAGTATTTT. The variable domain in full, completed from reference TRBV7-6 and TRBJ2-3, reads GAGVSQSPRYKVTKRGQDVALRCDPISGHVSLYWYRQALGQGPEFLTYFNYEAQQDKSGLPNDRFSAERPEGSISTLTIQRTEQRDSAMYRCASSSAGGRTDTQYFGPGTRLTVL.

V and J are TRBV7-9 and TRBJ2-7, with D perhaps TRBD1 (5 bases). Trimming took off 2 bases at V and 3 bases at J, with 8 bases between the two ends. This CDR3 has 13 residues. Germline lookup yields CDR1 SEHNR and CDR2 FQNEAQ (reference sequence). The DNA of the CDR3 is TGTGCCAGCAGCTTACCCGACAGCTACGAGCAGTACGTC. As protein: CASSLPDSYEQYV.

V and J are TRBV5-4 and TRBJ2-1; no reliable D call. Per the germline V gene, CDR1 is SGHNT and CDR2 is YYREEE (reference sequence). The V and J ends lost 0 bases and 9 bases respectively, with 4 bases between them. The CDR3 is 11 residues long. This CDR3 is CASSLVGEQFF. As DNA, the CDR3 is TGTGCCAGCAGCTTGGTCGGTGAGCAGTTCTTC.

The CDR3 DNA is TGTGCCAGCAGACTGGGACAGGGGACTATTTACGAGCAGTACGTC. It translates to CASRLGQGTIYEQYV. The genes are TRBV6-1 and TRBJ2-7; 10 bases line up with TRBD1. V lost 6 bases, J lost 4 bases, and 9 bases stayed unmatched. Per germline, CDR1 MNHNS and CDR2 SASEGT. The CDR3 sequence is 15 residues long.

The chain recombines TRBV5-1 with TRBJ1-6, with a weak D call TRBD1 (6 bases). The V gene lost 4 bases and the J gene lost 7 bases, with 12 bases spanning the gap. Germline V gives CDR1 SGHRS, CDR2 YFSETQ. The CDR3 is made up of 14 amino acids. The CDR3, as DNA: TGCGCCAGCAGCGTCGGACAGCAGAATTCACCCCTCCACTTT. Protein product: CASSVGQQNSPLHF.

This clonotype was counted only a few times. This chain connects TRBV10-3 to TRBJ2-1; 8 bases agree with TRBD2. Germline assignment: CDR1 ENHRY and CDR2 SYGVKD. V gave up 4 bases and J gave up 2 bases; unmatched junction bases: 4. There are 15 residues in the CDR3. CDR3 protein: CAISGLATTYNEQFF. The CDR3 DNA follows: TGTGCCATCAGTGGACTAGCGACTACCTACAATGAGCAGTTCTTC.

This clonotype is a singleton in its sample. This sequence joins TRBV20-1 and TRBJ2-2; TRBD2 matches 9 bases. Germline V lookup: CDR1 DFQATT, CDR2 SNEGSKA (reference sequence). The CDR3 sequence is 16 residues long. V was pared by 6 bases and J by 5 bases, with 13 bases of the junction left unmatched. The CDR3 region is CSAVPDSSGGTGELFF. CDR3 coding DNA: TGCAGTGCAGTCCCTGATTCCAGCGGGGGGACCGGGGAGCTGTTTTTT.

This clonotype has only a few counts. The V gene is TRBV20-1, the J gene TRBJ1-1, with D possibly TRBD1 on 5 matching bases. Trimming left V 4 bases short and J 4 bases short, with 16 bases between. There are 14 residues in the CDR3. CDR1 and CDR2 from the germline V gene are DFQATT and SNEGSKA (reference sequence). CDR3 in amino acids: CSAKQGFRGTEAFF. CDR3 DNA: TGCAGTGCTAAGCAGGGATTTAGGGGCACTGAAGCTTTCTTT.

This clonotype has more than one count but fewer than ten. This sequence joins TRBV12-3 or TRBV12-4 and TRBJ2-5; 7 positions match TRBD2. Unmatched junction bases numbered 5, after V lost 0 bases and J lost 4 bases. This CDR3 is 15 amino acids long. DNA of the CDR3: TGTGCCAGCAGTTTAGCGCGGGGAGGGTCAGAGACCCAGTACTTC. Amino acids: CASSLARGGSETQYF.

As to this clonotype: A much larger clone differs by one base, so this may be a read error. The chain employs TRBV7-9 and TRBJ2-2; D uncertain. Germline CDR1 SEHNR, CDR2 FQNEAQ (reference sequence). This CDR3 region has 14 residues. This chain's CDR3 is CASGLVVNTGELFF. CDR3 nucleotides: TGTGCCAGCGGCTTAGTGGTCAACACCGGGGAGCTGTTTTTT.

This clonotype was observed a handful of times. This chain connects TRBV5-4 to TRBJ1-1; 8 nucleotides align to TRBD1. Germline loops: CDR1 SGHNT, CDR2 YYREEE (reference sequence). With V trimmed by 5 bases and J by 4 bases, 7 bases remained unmatched. The CDR3 covers 14 residues. The CDR3 nucleotides read TGTGCCAGCAGTTACATGACAGGGGCCACTGAAGCTTTCTTT. Its translation is CASSYMTGATEAFF.

The sample holds a few counts of this clonotype. This sequence joins TRBV6-6 and TRBJ2-5; no clear D gene. Trimming removed 4 bases from V and 5 bases from J, with 11 bases in between. The V gene's germline CDR1 is MNHNY and CDR2 SVGAGI (reference sequence). This CDR3 has 13 residues. The CDR3 coding sequence is TGTGCCAGCAGTTCCGACGGCTGGGAGACCCAGTACTTC. The encoded protein is CASSSDGWETQYF.

In its sample, this clonotype was seen a few times. The chain uses TRBV4-3 and TRBJ1-4, with 8 nucleotides matching TRBD1. Germline-derived CDR1 and CDR2 are LGHNA and YSLEER. This CDR3 region has 22 residues. Trimming took 1 base from V and 0 from J; bases not matched to a gene: 19. Here the CDR3 reads CASSQVSGNRGLGYPTNEKLFF. The CDR3 DNA sequence: TGCGCCAGCAGCCAAGTCTCCGGAAACAGGGGGTTAGGATACCCAACTAATGAAAAACTGTTTTTT.

The rearrangement links TRBV5-6 to TRBJ2-7; 11 bases line up with TRBD2. J was trimmed by 4 bases and V by 4 bases; bases with no gene match: 10. Germline CDR1 is SGHDT and CDR2 is YYEEEE. The CDR3 spans 16 residues. The chain's CDR3 is CASSEITRLAGYEQYF. CDR3 coding DNA: TGTGCCAGCAGCGAGATTACCAGACTAGCGGGGTACGAGCAGTACTTC.

A few counts support this clonotype. The chain carries TRBV7-3 and TRBJ2-2, with 7 bases matching TRBD1. Germline V gives CDR1 SGHTA, CDR2 FQGTGA. The CDR3 totals 17 residues. Unmatched junction bases numbered 13, after V lost 5 bases and J lost 4 bases. CDR3 in amino acids: CASSHGTDPHRTGELFF. CDR3 nucleotides: TGTGCCAGCAGCCATGGGACAGACCCGCATCGCACCGGGGAGCTGTTTTTT.

This clonotype appeared a few times. This sequence joins TRBV21-1 and TRBJ1-6; the table's TRBD1 call for D was not verified on the DNA. TRBV21-1 is a known pseudogene. The CDR3 sequence is 12 residues long. CDR3 amino acids: CASSFAGVPLHF. CDR3 nucleotide sequence: TGTGCCAGCAGCTTCGCAGGGGTGCCCCTCCACTTT.

This clonotype was counted a few times. The chain employs TRBV6-2 or TRBV6-3 and TRBJ2-2, with 10 positions matching TRBD2. V was pared by 2 bases and J by 1 base, with 1 base of the junction left unmatched. The CDR3 extends over 16 amino acids. The V gene's germline CDR1 is MNHEY and CDR2 SVGEGT. The CDR3 DNA sequence: TGTGCCAGCAGTTACGAGCGGGGGGGGAACACCGGGGAGCTGTTTTTT. As protein: CASSYERGGNTGELFF.

This clonotype has a count of ten or more. The chain is built from TRBV5-1 and TRBJ1-1, with a tentative D call TRBD1 (5 bases). Trimming pared 4 bases from V and 1 base from J, leaving 14 bases between. CDR3 length: 15 amino acids. Germline V gene data show CDR1 as SGHRS and CDR2 as YFSETQ. The CDR3 loop is CASSGAAGWNTEAFF. CDR3 nucleotides: TGCGCCAGCAGCGGGGCAGCAGGCTGGAACACTGAAGCTTTCTTT.

This clonotype was counted only a few times. The chain carries TRBV7-2 and TRBJ1-6; D ambiguous. This CDR3 contains 13 residues. Trimming took 5 bases from V and 5 from J, leaving 7 bases between them. Germline values: CDR1 SGHTA, CDR2 FQGNSA. CDR3 region: CASSRPHNSPLHF. CDR3 nucleotides: TGTGCCAGCAGCCGGCCCCATAATTCACCCCTCCACTTT.

This clonotype was detected a few times. The gene calls are TRBV7-2 and TRBJ2-7; D assignment may be TRBD1 or TRBD2 (5 bases each). CDR1 SGHTA and CDR2 FQGNSA come from the germline V gene. Between the trimmed V and J ends, which lost 2 bases and 3 bases, there was a span of 11 bases. The length of the CDR3 is 14 residues. CDR3 sequence reads: CASSLSGTRYEQYF. In DNA, the CDR3 is TGTGCCAGCAGCTTATCTGGGACGCGCTACGAGCAGTACTTC.

This clonotype was observed a handful of times. The chain combines TRBV6-2 or TRBV6-3 with TRBJ2-1; TRBD2 matches 7 bases. J was trimmed by 2 bases and V by 4 bases; bases with no gene match: 8. CDR1 and CDR2 from the germline V gene are MNHEY and SVGEGT. The CDR3 has 16 residues. CDR3 amino acids: CASSWGGEITYNEQFF. In DNA form, the CDR3 reads TGTGCCAGCAGTTGGGGGGGGGAAATTACCTACAATGAGCAGTTCTTC.

This clonotype was seen only a few times. J is TRBJ2-3 and V is TRBV12-3 or TRBV12-4; D possibly corresponds to TRBD2 (5 bases). Trimming shortened V by 6 bases and J by 6 bases, and 19 bases separated the two germline ends. The length of the CDR3 is 15 residues. CDR3 DNA sequence: TGTGCCAGCAGGAGGATCCGGGCCTCGGGGGATACGCAGTATTTT. Encoded protein: CASRRIRASGDTQYF.

A few counts support this clonotype. The chain links TRBV20-1 to TRBJ2-1; TRBD2 agrees at 7 bases. The CDR3 extends over 15 amino acids. V lost 3 bases, J lost 1 base, and 6 bases stayed unmatched. CDR1 DFQATT and CDR2 SNEGSKA come from the germline V gene (reference sequence). DNA for the CDR3: TGCAGTGCTAGGCTAGCGGAGTTATCCTACAATGAGCAGTTCTTC. Translating gives CSARLAELSYNEQFF.

The gene calls are TRBV19 and TRBJ1-5; no firm D call. Trimming stripped 5 bases from V and 0 bases from J, with 11 bases between. The CDR3 runs to 15 residues. Germline values: CDR1 LNHDA, CDR2 SQIVND (reference sequence). This CDR3 is CASSWAYNSNQPQHF. The CDR3 DNA follows: TGTGCCAGTAGTTGGGCATACAATAGCAATCAGCCCCAGCATTTT.

There are a few counts of this clonotype. The rearrangement joins TRBV6-5 to TRBJ1-2; D is ambiguous. Germline-derived CDR1 and CDR2 are MNHEY and SVGAGI. Trimming stripped 4 bases from V and 4 bases from J, with 13 bases between. The CDR3 runs to 14 residues. Written as DNA, the CDR3 is TGTGCCAGCAGTTCCCGTGGAACAGCCTATGGCTACACCTTC. It specifies CASSSRGTAYGYTF.